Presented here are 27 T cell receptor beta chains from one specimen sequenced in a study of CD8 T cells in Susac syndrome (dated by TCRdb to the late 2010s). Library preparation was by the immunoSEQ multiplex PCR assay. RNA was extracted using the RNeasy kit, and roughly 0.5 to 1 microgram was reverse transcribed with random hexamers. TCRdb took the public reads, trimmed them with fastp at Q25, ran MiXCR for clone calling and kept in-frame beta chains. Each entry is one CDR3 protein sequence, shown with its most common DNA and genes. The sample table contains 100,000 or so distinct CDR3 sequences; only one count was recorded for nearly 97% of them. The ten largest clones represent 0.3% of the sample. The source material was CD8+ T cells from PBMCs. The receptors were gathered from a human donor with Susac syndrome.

The CDR3 spells CASSLGLRDEQFF. The CDR3 DNA reads as TGTGCCAGCAGCTTAGGCCTGCGCGATGAGCAGTTCTTC. V and J are TRBV7-2 and TRBJ2-1; D gene uncertain. Germline values: CDR1 SGHTA, CDR2 FQGNSA. The CDR3 is 13 residues long. Trimming stripped 1 base from V and 8 bases from J, with 9 bases between.

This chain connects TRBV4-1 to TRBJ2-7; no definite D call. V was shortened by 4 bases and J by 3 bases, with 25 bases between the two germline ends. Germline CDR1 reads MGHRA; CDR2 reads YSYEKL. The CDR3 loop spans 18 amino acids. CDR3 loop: CASSRAPVGSSPGYEQYF. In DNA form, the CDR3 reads TGCGCCAGCAGCCGCGCTCCTGTTGGGTCATCGCCGGGCTACGAGCAGTACTTC.

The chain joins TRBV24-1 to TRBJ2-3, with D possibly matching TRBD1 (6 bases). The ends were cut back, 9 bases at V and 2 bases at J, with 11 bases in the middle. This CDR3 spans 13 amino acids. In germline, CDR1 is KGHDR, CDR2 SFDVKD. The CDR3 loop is CATEGENTDTQYF. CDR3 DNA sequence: TGTGCCACCGAGGGGGAGAACACAGATACGCAGTATTTT.

The CDR3 is CASRILAGGRNEQFF. DNA for the CDR3: TGCGCCAGCAGGATACTAGCGGGGGGGCGTAATGAGCAGTTCTTC. The chain is built from TRBV4-1 and TRBJ2-1; 13 bases line up with TRBD2. This CDR3 is built from 15 residues. From germline, CDR1 is MGHRA and CDR2 YSYEKL. The J segment lost 7 bases and the V segment lost 6 bases, leaving 6 bases of the junction unmatched.

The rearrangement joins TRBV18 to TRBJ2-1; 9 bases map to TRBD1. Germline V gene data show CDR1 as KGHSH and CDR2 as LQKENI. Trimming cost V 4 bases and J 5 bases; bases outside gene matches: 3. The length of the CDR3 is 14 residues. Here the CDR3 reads CASSLRTGDNEQFF. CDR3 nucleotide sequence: TGTGCCAGCTCACTACGGACAGGGGACAATGAGCAGTTCTTC. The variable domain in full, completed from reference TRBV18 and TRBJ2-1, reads NAGVMQNPRHLVRRRGQEARLRCSPMKGHSHVYWYRQLPEEGLKFMVYLQKENIIDESGMPKERFSAEFPKEGPSILRIQQVVRGDSAAYFCASSLRTGDNEQFFGPGTRLTVL.

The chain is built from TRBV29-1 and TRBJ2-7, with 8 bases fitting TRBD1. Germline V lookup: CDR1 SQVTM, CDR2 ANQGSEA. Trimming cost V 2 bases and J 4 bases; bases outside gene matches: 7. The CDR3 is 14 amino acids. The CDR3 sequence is CSVETPQGAYEQYF. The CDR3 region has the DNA TGCAGCGTTGAAACCCCTCAGGGGGCGTACGAGCAGTACTTC.

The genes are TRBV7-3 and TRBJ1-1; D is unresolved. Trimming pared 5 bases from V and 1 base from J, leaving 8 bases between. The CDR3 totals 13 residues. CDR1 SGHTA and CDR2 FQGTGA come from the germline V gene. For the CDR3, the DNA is TGTGCCAGCAGCGCCACGAGGAACACTGAAGCTTTCTTT. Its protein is CASSATRNTEAFF.

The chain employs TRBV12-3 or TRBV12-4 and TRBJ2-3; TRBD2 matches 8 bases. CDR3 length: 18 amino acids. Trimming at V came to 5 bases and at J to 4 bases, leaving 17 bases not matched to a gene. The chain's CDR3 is CASSIFSRLATGADTQYF. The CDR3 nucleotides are TGTGCCAGCAGTATTTTCTCACGACTAGCGACAGGAGCAGATACGCAGTATTTT.

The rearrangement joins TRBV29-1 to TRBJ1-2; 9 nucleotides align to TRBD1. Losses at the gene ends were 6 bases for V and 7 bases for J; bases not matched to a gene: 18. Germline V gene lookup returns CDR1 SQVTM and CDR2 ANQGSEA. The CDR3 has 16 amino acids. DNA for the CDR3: TGCAGCGTCGATTCCGGGACAGGGATATCTGGGGGTGGCTACACCTTC. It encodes CSVDSGTGISGGGYTF.

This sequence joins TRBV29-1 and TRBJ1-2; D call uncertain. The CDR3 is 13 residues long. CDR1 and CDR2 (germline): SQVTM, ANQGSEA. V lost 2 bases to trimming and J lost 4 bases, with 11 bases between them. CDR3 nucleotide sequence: TGCAGCGTTGAATCGGGGTCCGCCTATGGCTACACCTTC. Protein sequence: CSVESGSAYGYTF.

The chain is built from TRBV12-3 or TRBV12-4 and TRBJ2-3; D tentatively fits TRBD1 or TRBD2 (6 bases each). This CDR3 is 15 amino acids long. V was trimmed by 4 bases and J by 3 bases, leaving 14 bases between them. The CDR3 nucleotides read TGTGCCAGCAGTTCGCCAAGGGGGGCTACAGATACGCAGTATTTT. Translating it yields CASSSPRGATDTQYF.

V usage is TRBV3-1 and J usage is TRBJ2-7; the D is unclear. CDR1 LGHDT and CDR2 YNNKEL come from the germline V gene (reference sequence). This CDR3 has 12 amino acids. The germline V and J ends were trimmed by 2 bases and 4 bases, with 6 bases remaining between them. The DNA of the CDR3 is TGTGCCAGCAGCCAAACGCAGTACGAGCAGTACTTC. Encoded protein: CASSQTQYEQYF.

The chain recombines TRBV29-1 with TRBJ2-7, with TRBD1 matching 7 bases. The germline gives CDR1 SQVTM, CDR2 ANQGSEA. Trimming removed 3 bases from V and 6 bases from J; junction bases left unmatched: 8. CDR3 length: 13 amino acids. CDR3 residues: CSVDVPGGPEQYF. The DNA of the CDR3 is TGCAGCGTTGACGTTCCAGGGGGTCCCGAGCAGTACTTC.

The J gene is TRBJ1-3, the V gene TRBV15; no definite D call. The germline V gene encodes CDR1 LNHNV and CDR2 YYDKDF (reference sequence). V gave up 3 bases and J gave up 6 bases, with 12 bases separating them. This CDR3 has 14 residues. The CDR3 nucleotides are TGTGCCACCAGCAGCGGCGGGGTTGAAAACACCATATATTTT. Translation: CATSSGGVENTIYF. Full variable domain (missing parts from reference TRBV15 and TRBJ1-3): DAMVIQNPRYQVTQFGKPVTLSCSQTLNHNVMYWYQQKSSQAPKLLFHYYDKDFNNEADTPDNFQSRRPNTSFCFLDIRSPGLGDTAMYLCATSSGGVENTIYFGEGSWLTVV.

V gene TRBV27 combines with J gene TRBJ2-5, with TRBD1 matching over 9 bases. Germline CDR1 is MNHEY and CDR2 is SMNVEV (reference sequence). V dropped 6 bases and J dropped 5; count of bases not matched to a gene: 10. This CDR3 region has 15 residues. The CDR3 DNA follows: TGTGCCAGCAGGGGGACAGGGCCCAGGCGTGAGACCCAGTACTTC. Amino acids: CASRGTGPRRETQYF.

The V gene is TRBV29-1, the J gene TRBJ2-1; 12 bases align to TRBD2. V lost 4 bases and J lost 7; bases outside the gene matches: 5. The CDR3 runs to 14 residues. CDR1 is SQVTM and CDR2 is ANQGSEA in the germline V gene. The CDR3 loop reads CSVGGLAGINEQFF. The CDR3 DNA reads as TGCAGCGTTGGGGGACTAGCGGGCATTAATGAGCAGTTCTTC.

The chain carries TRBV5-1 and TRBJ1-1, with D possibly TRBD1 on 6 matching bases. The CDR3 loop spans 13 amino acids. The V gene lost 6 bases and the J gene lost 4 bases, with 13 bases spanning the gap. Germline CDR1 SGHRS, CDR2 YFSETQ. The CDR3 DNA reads TGCGCCAGCAAGCGGGGGCTTGGCACTGAAGCTTTCTTT. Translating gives CASKRGLGTEAFF.

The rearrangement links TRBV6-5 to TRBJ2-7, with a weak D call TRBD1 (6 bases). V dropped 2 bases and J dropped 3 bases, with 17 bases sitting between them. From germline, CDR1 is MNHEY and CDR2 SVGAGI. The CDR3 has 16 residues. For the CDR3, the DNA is TGTGCCAGCAGTTACACCTACAGGGCCCTAAACTACGAGCAGTACTTC. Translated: CASSYTYRALNYEQYF.

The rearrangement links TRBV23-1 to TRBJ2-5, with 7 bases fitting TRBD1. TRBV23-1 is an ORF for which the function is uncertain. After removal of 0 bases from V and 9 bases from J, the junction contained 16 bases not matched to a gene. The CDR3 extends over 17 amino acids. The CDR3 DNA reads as TGCGCCAGCAGTCAATCGAGCCCGCGCACGACAGGGAGCGCCCAGTACTTC. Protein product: CASSQSSPRTTGSAQYF.

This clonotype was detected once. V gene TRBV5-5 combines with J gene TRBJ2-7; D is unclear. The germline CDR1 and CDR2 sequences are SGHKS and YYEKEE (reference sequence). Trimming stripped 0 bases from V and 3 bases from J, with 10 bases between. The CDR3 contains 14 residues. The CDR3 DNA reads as TGTGCCAGCAGCTTGGGGTCTTACGACTACGAGCAGTACTTC. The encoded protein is CASSLGSYDYEQYF.

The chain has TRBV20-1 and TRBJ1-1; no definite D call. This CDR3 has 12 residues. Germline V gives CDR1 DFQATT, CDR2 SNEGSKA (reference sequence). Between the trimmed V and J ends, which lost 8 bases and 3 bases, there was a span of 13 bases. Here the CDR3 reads CSQKGGDTEAFF. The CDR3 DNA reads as TGCAGTCAAAAGGGCGGGGACACTGAAGCTTTCTTT.

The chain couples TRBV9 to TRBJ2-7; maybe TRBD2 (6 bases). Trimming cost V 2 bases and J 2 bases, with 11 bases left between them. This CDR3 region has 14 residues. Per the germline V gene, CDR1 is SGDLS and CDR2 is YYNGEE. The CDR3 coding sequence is TGTGCCAGCAGCGTCTCAGGAGGGACCTACGAGCAGTACTTC. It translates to CASSVSGGTYEQYF.

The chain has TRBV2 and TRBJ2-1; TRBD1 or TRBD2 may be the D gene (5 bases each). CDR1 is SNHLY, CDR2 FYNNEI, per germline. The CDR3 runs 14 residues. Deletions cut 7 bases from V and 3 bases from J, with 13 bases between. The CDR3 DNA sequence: TGTGCCAGCACCAAGGGACGTATCTACAATGAGCAGTTCTTC. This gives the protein CASTKGRIYNEQFF.

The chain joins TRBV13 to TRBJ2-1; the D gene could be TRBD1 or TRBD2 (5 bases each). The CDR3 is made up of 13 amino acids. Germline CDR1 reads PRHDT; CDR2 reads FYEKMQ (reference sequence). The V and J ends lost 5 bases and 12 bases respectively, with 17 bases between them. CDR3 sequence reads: CASSPRDPKGQFF. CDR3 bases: TGTGCCAGCAGCCCCAGGGACCCCAAGGGGCAGTTCTTC.

CDR3 coding DNA: TGTGCCAGCAGCGGTGGAGCGAGTTACAATGAGCAGTTCTTC. Translation: CASSGGASYNEQFF. V and J are TRBV11-2 and TRBJ2-1; no firm D call. Germline CDR1 SGHAT, CDR2 FQNNGV. V lost 5 bases to trimming and J lost 4 bases, with 12 bases between them. There are 14 residues in the CDR3.

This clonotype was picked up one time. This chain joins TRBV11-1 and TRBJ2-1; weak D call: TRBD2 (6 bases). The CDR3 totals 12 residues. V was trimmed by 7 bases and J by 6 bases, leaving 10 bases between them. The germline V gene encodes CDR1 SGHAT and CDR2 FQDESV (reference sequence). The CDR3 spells CASTPGGNEQFF. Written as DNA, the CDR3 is TGTGCCAGCACCCCCGGGGGCAATGAGCAGTTCTTC.

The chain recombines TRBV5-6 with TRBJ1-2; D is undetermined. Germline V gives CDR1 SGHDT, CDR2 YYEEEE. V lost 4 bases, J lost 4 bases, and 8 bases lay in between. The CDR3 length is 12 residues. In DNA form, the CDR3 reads TGTGCCAGCAGCACCCTCACCTATGGCTACACCTTC. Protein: CASSTLTYGYTF.